This TCR beta chain came from a study of blood T cell repertoires in COVID-19. Produced via immunoSEQ multiplex PCR; TCRdb's table is partial and in-frame only. The repertoire holds about 190,000 clones, with roughly 85% as singletons. This clonotype was sampled from a woman in her twenties or thirties with acute or convalescent COVID-19. The sample comprised peripheral blood.

DNA of the CDR3: TGTGCCAGCAGTGCGGGACAGGGGGCCTACGAGCAGTACTTC. Its protein is CASSAGQGAYEQYF. V gene TRBV28 combines with J gene TRBJ2-7, with TRBD1 matching over 11 bases. The CDR3 loop spans 14 amino acids. Germline V gene sequence: CDR1 MDHEN, CDR2 SYDVKM. The trim removed 5 bases at V and 2 bases at J, leaving 2 bases unmatched.